This T cell receptor beta chain was identified in a study of T cell responses to AZD1222 COVID-19 vaccine. On this clone itself: No antigen is known for it.

Assay used: immunoSEQ multiplex PCR; TCRdb lists only in-frame clones, some missing. The data show 110,000 to 150,000 clones, roughly 88% seen once. Study-wide findings and caveats: Among AZD1222 vaccinees, only 5 to 7 were seropositive at baseline. Unmutated variant regions are reportedly the target of nearly half of TCRs that are spike-specific. The CD4 TCRs associated with vaccination extended across spike and predominated at 160-218 and 743-854. The donors showed a predominance of white British ancestry and of females, with possible underestimation of clonal diversity.

This CDR3 has 13 amino acids. From germline, CDR1 is LNHDA and CDR2 SQIVND (reference sequence). Trimming removed 10 bases from V and 7 bases from J; junction bases left unmatched: 4. Sequences were derived from peripheral blood, sampled on day 0 of AZD1222 vaccination. The chain combines TRBV19 with TRBJ2-1; 13 bases line up with TRBD2. The source is an adult in good health. CDR3 nucleotide sequence: TGTGCCACTCGGACTAGCGGGAGTAATGAGCAGTTCTTC. Translation: CATRTSGSNEQFF.